This paragraph covers one T cell receptor beta chain sequence. This specimen comes from a study of blood T cell repertoires in COVID-19. On the study more broadly: Sites across the United States, Italy and Spain contributed samples from acute and convalescent COVID-19.

Sequencing used immunoSEQ multiplex PCR; TCRdb keeps in-frame clones, though not all of them. The table has 90,000 to 100,000 clones, less than 95% seen once. V dropped 4 bases and J dropped 5 bases, with 12 bases sitting between them. The CDR3 spans 13 residues. The sequence was obtained from a man between 45 and 60 years old with acute or convalescent COVID-19. The chain has TRBV12-3 or TRBV12-4 and TRBJ2-7, with D tentatively TRBD1 (5 bases). Sequencing was carried out using peripheral blood. The CDR3 loop is CASSSQGFNEQYF. CDR3 nucleotide sequence: TGTGCCAGCAGTTCGCAGGGATTCAACGAGCAGTACTTC.